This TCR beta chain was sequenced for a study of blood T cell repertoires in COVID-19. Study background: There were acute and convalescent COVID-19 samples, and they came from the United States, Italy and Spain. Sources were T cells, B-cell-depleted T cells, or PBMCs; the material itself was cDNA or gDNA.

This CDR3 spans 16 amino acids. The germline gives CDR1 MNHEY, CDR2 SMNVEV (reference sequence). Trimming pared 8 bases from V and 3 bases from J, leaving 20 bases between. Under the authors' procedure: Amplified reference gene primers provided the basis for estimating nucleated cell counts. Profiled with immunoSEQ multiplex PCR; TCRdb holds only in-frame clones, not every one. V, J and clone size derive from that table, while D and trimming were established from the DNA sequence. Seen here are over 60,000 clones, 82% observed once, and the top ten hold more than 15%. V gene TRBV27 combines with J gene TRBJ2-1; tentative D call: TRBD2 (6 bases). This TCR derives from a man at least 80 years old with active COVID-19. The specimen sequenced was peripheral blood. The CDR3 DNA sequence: TGTGCCAGCCGGCGCGAATCGACTAGTGGCTACAATGAGCAGTTCTTC. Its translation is CASRRESTSGYNEQFF.